This TCR beta chain was identified in a study of a mutant IDH1 vaccine in newly diagnosed glioma. Worth noting for this clone: The antigen remains unidentified. The final CDR3 position lacks the conserved phenylalanine or tryptophan, pointing to a likely read error.

This CDR3 spans 13 amino acids. V shed 7 bases and J shed 0 bases, with 9 bases lying between them. CDR1 and CDR2 (germline): SNHLY, FYNNEI. Study-wide results and caveats: Pseudoprogression seemed unlinked to shifts in top peripheral T cell clonotypes.

TCRdb keeps only in-frame clones here, not all; method: immunoSEQ multiplex PCR. Found here are approximately 100,000 clones, roughly 90% of them singletons; the top ten hold roughly 0.61%. Documented time point: baseline, week 1 (first vaccination visit). Noted treatment: pre-vaccination baseline after standard-of-care therapy. This receptor was obtained from a woman aged 50 to 65 with glioma. This chain uses TRBV2 with TRBJ1-1; a weak D match, TRBD1 (5 bases). Sample: PBMCs, taken from a glioma patient treated with radiotherapy, temozolomide or both. CDR3 nucleotides: TGTGCCAGCATTCGGGACGTGAACACTGAAGCTTTCCTT. Translating it yields CASIRDVNTEAFL.